Listed below are T cell receptor beta chains from one sample, sequenced in a study of T cells in tumors after PD-1 blockade. Profiling relied on immunoSEQ multiplex PCR, and the TCRdb table lists in-frame clones only, not all of them. Of 54,000 or so clones in the sample, 80% were seen once. The sample here was PBMCs, taken before anti-PD-1 treatment. These receptors were collected from a human donor with basal cell carcinoma. The CDR3 runs from the conserved cysteine through the conserved F or W. The D gene is left open where the match is weak. A clone size is listed for some rows: how often the clone was seen (once, few, many), or a class if it is expanded.

v_gene,len,abundance,j_gene,d_gene,CDR3aa,CDR3nt
TRBV2,14,-,TRBJ1-2,-,CASRKGGTNYGYTF,TGTGCCAGCAGAAAGGGGGGAACTAACTATGGCTACACCTTC
TRBV5-1,14,-,TRBJ1-6,TRBD1,CASSFTGGDSPLHF,TGCGCCAGCAGCTTTACAGGGGGTGACTCACCCCTCCACTTT
TRBV2,13,-,TRBJ2-7,-,CASSRDFSYEQYF,TGTGCCAGCAGTCGGGACTTCTCCTACGAGCAGTACTTC
TRBV6-1,16,-,TRBJ1-3,TRBD1,CASSGGLGQDRNTIYF,TGTGCCAGCAGTGGAGGGTTGGGACAGGACCGAAACACCATATATTTT
TRBV11-3,12,-,TRBJ2-2,-,CASSFSGGELFF,TGTGCCAGCAGCTTCTCGGGGGGGGAGCTGTTTTTT
TRBV5-1,13,-,TRBJ2-2,-,CASSHGDTGELFF,TGCGCCAGCAGCCATGGGGACACCGGGGAGCTGTTTTTT
TRBV29-1,14,-,TRBJ2-5,TRBD1,CSVGKTGTGETQYF,TGCAGCGTTGGGAAGACAGGGACCGGAGAGACCCAGTACTTC
TRBV30,11,-,TRBJ1-2,-,CAWSVGGGYTF,TGTGCCTGGAGTGTAGGGGGTGGCTACACCTTC
TRBV5-1,13,-,TRBJ1-2,TRBD1,CASSRDSNYGYTF,TGCGCCAGCAGCCGGGACAGTAACTATGGCTACACCTTC
TRBV2,14,-,TRBJ1-1,-,CASSGSGRNTEAFF,TGTGCCAGCAGTGGATCTGGGCGGAACACTGAAGCTTTCTTT
TRBV6-1,17,-,TRBJ1-3,-,CASSERQASSLGNTIYF,TGTGCCAGCAGTGAAAGACAGGCCTCCTCTCTCGGAAACACCATATATTTT
TRBV6-1,15,-,TRBJ1-6,-,CASSEIEGMDSPLHF,TGTGCCAGCAGTGAAATCGAGGGTATGGATTCACCCCTCCACTTT
TRBV5-1,16,few,TRBJ2-5,TRBD1,CASSLRTGVKQETQYF,TGCGCCAGCAGCTTGAGGACAGGGGTTAAACAAGAGACCCAGTACTTC
TRBV5-8,15,few,TRBJ2-3,TRBD2,CASSAGLAGLDTQYF,TGTGCCAGCAGCGCGGGACTAGCGGGGCTGGATACGCAGTATTTT